This TCR beta chain stems from a study of T-cell memory formation after mild COVID-19. Study summary: Largely donor-specific TCR clusters were found.

CDR1 and CDR2 from the germline V gene are MGHRA and YSYEKL. V was shortened by 4 bases and J by 5 bases, with 9 bases between the two germline ends. The length of the CDR3 is 13 residues. After 5'RACE with constant-segment primers, TCR alpha and TCR beta cDNA libraries carrying sample barcodes and UMIs were obtained. TCRdb fed the 5' RACE reads into MiXCR, producing one record per CDR3 protein. The sample has under 450,000 distinct CDR3 sequences; under 25% are singletons. The specimen sequenced was PBMCs or a T cell subset sorted from them (not recorded which). V usage is TRBV4-1 and J usage is TRBJ2-1, with D uncertain. This receptor was obtained from an adult woman who had mild COVID-19 (a few samples of this study predate the infection). Cell type and time point are not known. Written as DNA, the CDR3 is TGCGCCAGCAGCCTCCCTCAGCACAATGAGCAGTTCTTC. Protein product: CASSLPQHNEQFF.